The rows below give T cell receptor beta chains drawn from one sample of a study of T cells in Graves' hyperthyroidism and ophthalmopathy. TCRdb independently ran MiXCR on the multiplex PCR reads; one entry per CDR3 protein. The top ten hold roughly 4.5% of the sample, which has about 610,000 distinct CDR3 sequences, over 12% seen once. The sample taken for sequencing was blood. The receptors come from a woman in her thirties or forties with Graves' ophthalmopathy. Each CDR3 is given with its conserved first and last residue. The D gene is left open where the match is weak. Only part of the rows carry a size: once, few, many, or a class if the clone is expanded.

v_call: TRBV30
d_call: -
j_call: TRBJ2-2
clone_size: -
cdr3_aa: CAWRHNTGELFF
cdr3_nt: TGTGCCTGGAGACACAACACCGGGGAGCTGTTTTTT

v_call: TRBV12-3/TRBV12-4
d_call: TRBD1
j_call: TRBJ2-7
clone_size: many
cdr3_aa: CASSSGTVSSYEQYF
cdr3_nt: TGTGCCAGCAGTTCAGGGACAGTTTCCTCCTACGAGCAGTACTTC

v_call: TRBV11-2
d_call: TRBD2
j_call: TRBJ2-5
clone_size: -
cdr3_aa: CASSLFASGPGGETQYF
cdr3_nt: TGTGCCAGCAGCTTATTTGCTAGCGGGCCGGGTGGGGAGACCCAGTACTTC

v_call: TRBV6-1
d_call: -
j_call: TRBJ2-7
clone_size: many
cdr3_aa: CASSVSGEQYF
cdr3_nt: TGTGCCAGCAGCGTTAGTGGCGAGCAGTACTTC

v_call: TRBV12-3/TRBV12-4
d_call: TRBD2
j_call: TRBJ2-5
clone_size: -
cdr3_aa: CASSYSASGRTFQETQYF
cdr3_nt: TGTGCCAGCAGTTACTCGGCTAGCGGGAGGACCTTCCAAGAGACCCAGTACTTC

v_call: TRBV7-8
d_call: TRBD2
j_call: TRBJ2-5
clone_size: many
cdr3_aa: CASSLEFSGSQETQYF
cdr3_nt: TGTGCCAGCAGCTTAGAGTTTAGCGGGAGTCAGGAGACCCAGTACTTC

v_call: TRBV6-1
d_call: TRBD1
j_call: TRBJ1-2
clone_size: many
cdr3_aa: CASSLQGFDGYTF
cdr3_nt: TGTGCCAGCAGCCTACAGGGGTTCGATGGCTACACCTTC

v_call: TRBV6-5
d_call: TRBD2
j_call: TRBJ2-7
clone_size: -
cdr3_aa: CASSASTGTSGYEQYF
cdr3_nt: TGTGCCAGCAGTGCCTCGACAGGGACTAGCGGATACGAGCAGTACTTC

v_call: TRBV27
d_call: TRBD1
j_call: TRBJ1-1
clone_size: many
cdr3_aa: CASSPYVTGGTEAFF
cdr3_nt: TGTGCCAGCAGTCCATATGTGACAGGGGGGACTGAAGCTTTCTTT

v_call: TRBV28
d_call: -
j_call: TRBJ1-1
clone_size: many
cdr3_aa: CASTSLGSSRAEAFF
cdr3_nt: TGTGCCAGCACCTCGCTTGGGTCCTCCCGGGCTGAAGCTTTCTTT

v_call: TRBV4-1
d_call: -
j_call: TRBJ2-5
clone_size: few
cdr3_aa: CASSQEGRRQETQYF
cdr3_nt: TGCGCCAGCAGCCAAGAAGGACGCCGGCAAGAGACCCAGTACTTC

v_call: TRBV7-9
d_call: -
j_call: TRBJ2-2
clone_size: few
cdr3_aa: CASSPTGITGELFF
cdr3_nt: TGTGCCAGCAGCCCCACAGGGATCACCGGGGAGCTGTTTTTT

v_call: TRBV28
d_call: TRBD1
j_call: TRBJ2-3
clone_size: many
cdr3_aa: CASSSKGQNTDTQYF
cdr3_nt: TGTGCCAGCAGCAGTAAGGGACAGAACACAGATACGCAGTATTTT

v_call: TRBV20-1
d_call: TRBD2
j_call: TRBJ2-7
clone_size: many
cdr3_aa: CSGTSGRAAGSYEQYF
cdr3_nt: TGCAGTGGAACGAGCGGGAGGGCCGCGGGGTCCTACGAGCAGTACTTC

v_call: TRBV24-1
d_call: -
j_call: TRBJ2-5
clone_size: -
cdr3_aa: CATSDGPDGTQYF
cdr3_nt: TGTGCCACCAGTGATGGACCGGACGGGACCCAGTACTTC

v_call: TRBV20-1
d_call: -
j_call: TRBJ1-1
clone_size: -
cdr3_aa: CSAIGTTNTEAFF
cdr3_nt: TGCAGTGCTATCGGGACAACGAACACTGAAGCTTTCTTT

v_call: TRBV27
d_call: -
j_call: TRBJ1-6
clone_size: -
cdr3_aa: CASSLSRGAFSPLHF
cdr3_nt: TGTGCCAGCAGTTTATCGCGAGGGGCGTTCTCACCCCTCCACTTT

v_call: TRBV30
d_call: -
j_call: TRBJ2-7
clone_size: few
cdr3_aa: CAWSFLYEQYF
cdr3_nt: TGTGCCTGGAGTTTTCTTTACGAGCAGTACTTC

v_call: TRBV6-5
d_call: -
j_call: TRBJ2-7
clone_size: many
cdr3_aa: CASSYSNPSSGGYEQYF
cdr3_nt: TGTGCCAGCAGTTACTCGAATCCTAGCAGCGGCGGCTACGAGCAGTACTTC

v_call: TRBV3-1
d_call: -
j_call: TRBJ2-6
clone_size: -
cdr3_aa: CASSQEGWGPGANVLTF
cdr3_nt: TGTGCCAGCAGCCAAGAGGGATGGGGGCCTGGGGCCAACGTCCTGACTTTC

v_call: TRBV29-1
d_call: -
j_call: TRBJ1-1
clone_size: many
cdr3_aa: CSAGGQNTEAFF
cdr3_nt: TGCAGCGCGGGGGGCCAGAACACTGAAGCTTTCTTT

v_call: TRBV27
d_call: TRBD2
j_call: TRBJ2-6
clone_size: many
cdr3_aa: CASRGLAGGDSSGANVLTF
cdr3_nt: TGTGCCAGCAGGGGACTAGCGGGAGGTGATTCCTCTGGGGCCAACGTCCTGACTTTC

v_call: TRBV11-1
d_call: TRBD2
j_call: TRBJ2-7
clone_size: few
cdr3_aa: CASSRGLAEVHSYEQYF
cdr3_nt: TGTGCCAGCAGCCGCGGACTAGCGGAGGTCCACTCCTACGAGCAGTACTTC

v_call: TRBV3-1
d_call: -
j_call: TRBJ1-1
clone_size: few
cdr3_aa: CASSPPRPSVEAFF
cdr3_nt: TGTGCCAGCAGCCCCCCGCGTCCGTCCGTGGAAGCTTTCTTT

v_call: TRBV12-3/TRBV12-4
d_call: -
j_call: TRBJ1-5
clone_size: many
cdr3_aa: CASSLAGVGNQPQHF
cdr3_nt: TGTGCCAGCAGTTTAGCGGGGGTCGGCAATCAGCCCCAGCATTTT

v_call: TRBV19
d_call: -
j_call: TRBJ1-3
clone_size: -
cdr3_aa: CASSTGSHSGNTIYF
cdr3_nt: TGTGCCAGTAGCACGGGGTCACACTCTGGAAACACCATATATTTT

v_call: TRBV6-5
d_call: -
j_call: TRBJ2-7
clone_size: many
cdr3_aa: CASSYLRGPYEQYF
cdr3_nt: TGTGCCAGCAGTTACTTGCGGGGACCCTACGAGCAGTACTTC

v_call: TRBV6-1
d_call: -
j_call: TRBJ1-1
clone_size: many
cdr3_aa: CASSHDNRPVNTEAFF
cdr3_nt: TGTGCCAGCAGCCATGATAACCGGCCAGTGAACACTGAAGCTTTCTTT

v_call: TRBV11-2
d_call: -
j_call: TRBJ2-7
clone_size: many
cdr3_aa: CASSLDIYEQYF
cdr3_nt: TGTGCCAGCAGCTTAGACATCTACGAGCAGTACTTC

v_call: TRBV19
d_call: -
j_call: TRBJ2-7
clone_size: many
cdr3_aa: CASSIGSSGQYF
cdr3_nt: TGTGCCAGTAGTATAGGGAGTTCAGGGCAGTACTTC

v_call: TRBV28
d_call: TRBD1
j_call: TRBJ2-7
clone_size: -
cdr3_aa: CASSFRGTGNEQYF
cdr3_nt: TGTGCCAGCAGTTTCCGCGGGACAGGGAACGAGCAGTACTTC

v_call: TRBV12-3/TRBV12-4
d_call: -
j_call: TRBJ1-1
clone_size: many
cdr3_aa: CASSSTFEQGSAKAFF
cdr3_nt: TGTGCCAGCAGTTCTACCTTCGAACAGGGTAGTGCAAAAGCTTTCTTT

v_call: TRBV19
d_call: -
j_call: TRBJ2-7
clone_size: many
cdr3_aa: CASSIDLQQGEQYF
cdr3_nt: TGTGCCAGTAGTATAGATCTTCAACAGGGCGAGCAGTACTTC

v_call: TRBV12-3/TRBV12-4
d_call: -
j_call: TRBJ1-6
clone_size: few
cdr3_aa: CASSLQEESPLHF
cdr3_nt: TGTGCCAGCAGCCTCCAGGAAGAATCACCCCTCCACTTT

v_call: TRBV7-9
d_call: -
j_call: TRBJ1-6
clone_size: few
cdr3_aa: CASSLNQGPNSPLHF
cdr3_nt: TGTGCCAGCAGCTTAAACCAGGGGCCCAATTCACCCCTCCACTTT

v_call: TRBV20-1
d_call: TRBD2
j_call: TRBJ2-7
clone_size: many
cdr3_aa: CSAQMTSGTYEQYF
cdr3_nt: TGCAGTGCCCAGATGACTAGCGGTACCTACGAGCAGTACTTC

v_call: TRBV9
d_call: -
j_call: TRBJ2-5
clone_size: many
cdr3_aa: CASSDSIQETQYF
cdr3_nt: TGTGCCAGCAGCGACAGCATCCAAGAGACCCAGTACTTC

v_call: TRBV7-9
d_call: TRBD1
j_call: TRBJ2-4
clone_size: few
cdr3_aa: CASEGGDRGKTKNIQYF
cdr3_nt: TGTGCCAGCGAGGGGGGGGACAGGGGAAAGACCAAAAACATTCAGTACTTC

v_call: TRBV28
d_call: TRBD1
j_call: TRBJ2-5
clone_size: many
cdr3_aa: CASSSHRGETQYF
cdr3_nt: TGTGCCAGCAGTTCTCACAGGGGAGAGACCCAGTACTTC

v_call: TRBV29-1
d_call: TRBD1
j_call: TRBJ1-2
clone_size: many
cdr3_aa: CSVPQGNYGYTF
cdr3_nt: TGCAGCGTCCCACAGGGGAACTATGGCTACACCTTC

v_call: TRBV12-3/TRBV12-4
d_call: -
j_call: TRBJ2-7
clone_size: few
cdr3_aa: CASSFFRDTSYEQYF
cdr3_nt: TGTGCCAGCAGTTTTTTCCGCGACACCTCCTACGAGCAGTACTTC

v_call: TRBV30
d_call: -
j_call: TRBJ1-6
clone_size: -
cdr3_aa: CAWRRDEYNSPLHF
cdr3_nt: TGTGCCTGGCGCCGGGACGAGTATAATTCACCCCTCCACTTT

v_call: TRBV28
d_call: -
j_call: TRBJ1-2
clone_size: -
cdr3_aa: CASTPPGWHGYTF
cdr3_nt: TGTGCCAGCACCCCGCCGGGGTGGCATGGCTACACCTTC

v_call: TRBV7-8
d_call: -
j_call: TRBJ1-1
clone_size: -
cdr3_aa: CASSLGVGPRTEAFF
cdr3_nt: TGTGCCAGCAGCTTAGGTGTGGGGCCCCGCACTGAAGCTTTCTTT